This T cell receptor (beta chain) was retrieved from a study of monozygotic twins with inflammatory bowel disease. Study-wide results and caveats: The sharing of clonotypes with others was lower in IBD patients than in healthy twins, especially with disease activity.

Per the germline V gene, CDR1 is LGHNA and CDR2 is YSLEER. This CDR3 comprises 15 residues. Eight cDNA synthesis reactions were run for every sample. Each UMI, carrying a 6-nucleotide sample barcode, came from template switching. From the 5' RACE reads, TCRdb lists one entry per CDR3 protein and no DNA. This sample's table reports approximately 340,000 distinct CDR3 sequences. Note on this clonotype: Its target is unknown.

J is TRBJ2-1 and V is TRBV4-3. Material: blood. This TCR was sampled from a human donor with ulcerative colitis or Crohn's disease, or a healthy co-twin of an affected twin (not recorded which). The CDR3 loop reads CASSRRIVGNNEQFF.